The clone carrying this T cell receptor beta chain has at least ten counts. Its target is not known. By quantitative 5'-RACE with molecular barcodes, the TCR beta libraries were made. TCRdb ran MiXCR on the 5' RACE reads and lists one entry per CDR3 protein. The sample comprises about 500,000 distinct CDR3 sequences, 10% to 15% of which are singletons, and about 6.8% rests with the top ten. The trim removed 4 bases at V and 7 bases at J, leaving 9 bases unmatched. Germline V lookup: CDR1 MGHRA, CDR2 YSYEKL. This CDR3 has 16 residues. The data are from a study of CD8 T cells in ankylosing spondylitis. General observations from the study: Researchers report that disease-linked clones proved CD8+ and relatively rare in peripheral blood. A motif of 7 to 9 highly homologous TCR beta variants was seen as apparently characteristic of ankylosing spondylitis blood.

The chain recombines TRBV4-1 with TRBJ2-1; 11 bases line up with TRBD2. The material sequenced was blood, either unsorted or a sorted T cell fraction (not recorded which). The sequence derives from a male donor with ankylosing spondylitis. The CDR3 loop reads CASSPGLAGNGNEQFF. Written as DNA, the CDR3 is TGCGCCAGCAGCCCCGGACTAGCGGGCAATGGGAATGAGCAGTTCTTC.